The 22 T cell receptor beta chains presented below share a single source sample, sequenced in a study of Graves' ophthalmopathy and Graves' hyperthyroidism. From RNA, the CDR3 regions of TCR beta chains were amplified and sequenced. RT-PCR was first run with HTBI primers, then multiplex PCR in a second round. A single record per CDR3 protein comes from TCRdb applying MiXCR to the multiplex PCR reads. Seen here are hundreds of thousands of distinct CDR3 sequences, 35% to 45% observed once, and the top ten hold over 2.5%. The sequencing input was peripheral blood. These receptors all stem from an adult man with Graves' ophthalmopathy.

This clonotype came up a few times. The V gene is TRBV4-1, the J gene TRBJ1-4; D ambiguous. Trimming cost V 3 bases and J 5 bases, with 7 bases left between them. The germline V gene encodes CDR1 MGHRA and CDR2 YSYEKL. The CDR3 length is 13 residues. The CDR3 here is CASSQWQNEKLFF. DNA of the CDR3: TGCGCCAGCAGCCAGTGGCAGAATGAAAAACTGTTTTTT.

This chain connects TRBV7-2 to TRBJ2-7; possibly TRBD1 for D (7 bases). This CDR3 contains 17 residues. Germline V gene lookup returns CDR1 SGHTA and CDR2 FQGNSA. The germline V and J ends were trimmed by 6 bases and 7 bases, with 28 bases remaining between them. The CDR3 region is CASRPWGQRASGNEQYF. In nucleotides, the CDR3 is TGTGCCAGCAGGCCATGGGGACAGCGGGCTTCCGGCAATGAGCAGTACTTC. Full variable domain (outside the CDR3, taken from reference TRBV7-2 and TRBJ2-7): GAGVSQSPSNKVTEKGKDVELRCDPISGHTALYWYRQSLGQGLEFLIYFQGNSAPDKSGLPSDRFSAERTGGSVSTLTIQRTQQEDSAVYLCASRPWGQRASGNEQYFGPGTRLTVT.

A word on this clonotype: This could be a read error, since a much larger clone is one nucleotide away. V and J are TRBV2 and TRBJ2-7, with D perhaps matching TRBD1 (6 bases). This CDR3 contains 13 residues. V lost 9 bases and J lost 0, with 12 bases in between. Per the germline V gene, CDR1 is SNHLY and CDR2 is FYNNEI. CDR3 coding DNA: TGTGCCAGTGAGGGGGAACCCTCCTACGAGCAGTACTTC. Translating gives CASEGEPSYEQYF.

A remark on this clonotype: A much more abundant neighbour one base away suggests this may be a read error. Written as DNA, the CDR3 is TGTGCCAGCAGCTTAGTAGCGGGGGGGGGGTCGGAGGCCCAGTACTTC. Translating gives CASSLVAGGGSEAQYF. The chain combines TRBV7-2 with TRBJ2-5; 11 bases map to TRBD2. CDR1 SGHTA and CDR2 FQGNSA come from the germline V gene. Germline trimming cut 1 base from V and 9 bases from J; bases unmatched to any gene: 10. The CDR3 is 16 amino acids.

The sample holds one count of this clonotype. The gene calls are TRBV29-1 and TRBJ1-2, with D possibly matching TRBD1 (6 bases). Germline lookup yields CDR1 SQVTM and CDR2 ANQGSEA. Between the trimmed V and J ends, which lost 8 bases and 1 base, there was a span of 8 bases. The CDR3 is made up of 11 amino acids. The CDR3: CSRTVNYGYTF. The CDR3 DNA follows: TGCAGCAGGACAGTTAACTATGGCTACACCTTC.

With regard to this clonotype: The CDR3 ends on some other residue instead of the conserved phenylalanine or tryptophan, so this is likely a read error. In DNA, the CDR3 is TGTGCCACCAGTGACCGACAGGGAAGAGAGACCCAGTACTTA. This encodes CATSDRQGRETQYL. The rearrangement joins TRBV24-1 to TRBJ2-5; 7 bases are a match to TRBD1. The CDR3 is made up of 14 amino acids. The V and J ends lost 4 bases and 4 bases, in that order; junction bases with no gene match: 5. In germline, CDR1 is KGHDR, CDR2 SFDVKD.

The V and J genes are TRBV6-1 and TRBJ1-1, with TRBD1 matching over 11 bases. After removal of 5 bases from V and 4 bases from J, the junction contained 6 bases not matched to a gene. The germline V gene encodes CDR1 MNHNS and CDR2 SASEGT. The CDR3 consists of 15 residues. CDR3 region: CASSPKGQGGTEAFF. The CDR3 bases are TGTGCCAGCAGTCCGAAGGGACAGGGGGGCACTGAAGCTTTCTTT.

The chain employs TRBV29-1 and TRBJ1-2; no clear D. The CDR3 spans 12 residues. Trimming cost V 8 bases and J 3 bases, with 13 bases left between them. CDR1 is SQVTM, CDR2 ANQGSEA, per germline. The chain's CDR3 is CSLLNTDYGYTF. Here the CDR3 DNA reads TGCAGCTTATTGAACACAGACTATGGCTACACCTTC.

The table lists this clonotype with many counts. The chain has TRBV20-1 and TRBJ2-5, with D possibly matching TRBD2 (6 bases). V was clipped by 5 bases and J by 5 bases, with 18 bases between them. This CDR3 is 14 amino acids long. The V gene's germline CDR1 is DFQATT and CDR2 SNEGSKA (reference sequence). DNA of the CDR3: TGCAGTGCTCATAAGACCGGGACTGGGGAGACCCAGTACTTC. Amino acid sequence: CSAHKTGTGETQYF.

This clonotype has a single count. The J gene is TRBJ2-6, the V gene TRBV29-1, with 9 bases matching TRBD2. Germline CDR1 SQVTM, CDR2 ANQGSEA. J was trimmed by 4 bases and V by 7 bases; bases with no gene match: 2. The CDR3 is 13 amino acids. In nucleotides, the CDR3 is TGCAGCGCCGGGACTAGCGGGGCCAACGTCCTGACTTTC. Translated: CSAGTSGANVLTF.

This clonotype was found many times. This CDR3 is CASRAGSYEQYF. The CDR3 DNA sequence: TGTGCCAGCCGAGCGGGATCCTACGAGCAGTACTTC. This rearrangement joins TRBV2 to TRBJ2-7, with TRBD2 identical over 7 bases. The germline gives CDR1 SNHLY, CDR2 FYNNEI. This CDR3 has 12 residues. V gave up 8 bases and J gave up 1 base; unmatched junction bases: 2.

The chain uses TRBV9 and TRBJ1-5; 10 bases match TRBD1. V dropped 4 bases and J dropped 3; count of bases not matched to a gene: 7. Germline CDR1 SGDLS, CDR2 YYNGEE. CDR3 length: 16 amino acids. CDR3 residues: CASSQGDRGYNQPQHF. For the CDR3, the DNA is TGTGCCAGCAGCCAAGGGGACAGGGGCTACAATCAGCCCCAGCATTTT.

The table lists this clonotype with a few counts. The CDR3 here is CASSLSLGQGYYEQYF. The CDR3 DNA follows: TGTGCCAGCAGCTTATCGTTGGGACAGGGGTACTACGAGCAGTACTTC. The genes are TRBV7-8 and TRBJ2-7; TRBD1 agrees at 10 bases. In germline, CDR1 is SGHVS, CDR2 FQNEAQ. J gave up 3 bases and V 2 bases, and 7 bases lay outside the gene matches. The CDR3 sequence is 16 residues long.

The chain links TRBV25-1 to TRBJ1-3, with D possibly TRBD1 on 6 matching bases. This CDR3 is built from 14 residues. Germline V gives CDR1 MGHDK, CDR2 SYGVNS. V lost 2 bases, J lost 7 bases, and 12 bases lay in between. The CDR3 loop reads CASSEIDRPNTIYF. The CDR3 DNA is TGTGCCAGCAGTGAAATTGACAGGCCGAACACCATATATTTT.

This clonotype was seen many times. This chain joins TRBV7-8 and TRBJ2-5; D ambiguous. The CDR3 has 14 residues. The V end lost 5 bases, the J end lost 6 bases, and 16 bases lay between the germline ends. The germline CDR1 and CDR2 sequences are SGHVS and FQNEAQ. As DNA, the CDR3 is TGTGCCAGCAGCAAGACCCCACTCATAAAGACCCAGTACTTC. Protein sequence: CASSKTPLIKTQYF.

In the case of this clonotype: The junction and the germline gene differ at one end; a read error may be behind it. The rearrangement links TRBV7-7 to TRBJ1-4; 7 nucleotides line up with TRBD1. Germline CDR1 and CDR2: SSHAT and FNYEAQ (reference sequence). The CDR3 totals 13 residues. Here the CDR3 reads CASSPTGAEKLFF. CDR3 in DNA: TGTGCTAGCAGCCCAACAGGGGCGGAAAAACTGTTCTTT.

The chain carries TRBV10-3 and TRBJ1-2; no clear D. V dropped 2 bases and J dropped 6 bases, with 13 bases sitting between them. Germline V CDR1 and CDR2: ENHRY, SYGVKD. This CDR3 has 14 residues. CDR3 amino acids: CAISETPGTDGYTF. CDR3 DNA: TGTGCCATCAGTGAGACCCCGGGAACGGATGGCTACACCTTC.

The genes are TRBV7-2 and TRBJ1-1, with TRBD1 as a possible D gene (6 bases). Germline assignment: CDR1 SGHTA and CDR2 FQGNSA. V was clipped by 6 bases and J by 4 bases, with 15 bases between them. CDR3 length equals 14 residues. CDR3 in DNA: TGTGCCAGCAGTTTATTGGGGGGCACCACTGAAGCTTTCTTT. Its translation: CASSLLGGTTEAFF.

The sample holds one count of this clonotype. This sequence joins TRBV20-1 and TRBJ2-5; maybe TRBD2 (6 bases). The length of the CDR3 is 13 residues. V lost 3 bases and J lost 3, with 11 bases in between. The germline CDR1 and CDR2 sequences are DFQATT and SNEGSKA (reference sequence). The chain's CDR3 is CSASGGVEETQYF. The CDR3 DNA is TGCAGTGCTAGCGGGGGAGTTGAAGAGACCCAGTACTTC.

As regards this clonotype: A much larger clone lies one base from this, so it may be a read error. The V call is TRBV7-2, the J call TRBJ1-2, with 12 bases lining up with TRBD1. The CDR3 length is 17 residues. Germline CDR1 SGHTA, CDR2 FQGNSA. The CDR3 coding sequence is TGTGCCAGCAGCTTAGAAGGGACAGGGGGCGATCTCTATGGCCACACCTTC. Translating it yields CASSLEGTGGDLYGHTF. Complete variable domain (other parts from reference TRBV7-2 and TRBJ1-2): GAGVSQSPSNKVTEKGKDVELRCDPISGHTALYWYRQSLGQGLEFLIYFQGNSAPDKSGLPSDRFSAERTGGSVSTLTIQRTQQEDSAVYLCASSLEGTGGDLYGHTFGSGTRLTVV.

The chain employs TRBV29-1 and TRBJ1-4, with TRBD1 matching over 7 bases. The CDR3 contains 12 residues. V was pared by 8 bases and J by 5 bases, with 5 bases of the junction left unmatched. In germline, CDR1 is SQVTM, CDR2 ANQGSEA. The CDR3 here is CSPGQKNEKLFF. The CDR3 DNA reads TGCAGCCCGGGACAGAAGAATGAAAAACTGTTTTTT.

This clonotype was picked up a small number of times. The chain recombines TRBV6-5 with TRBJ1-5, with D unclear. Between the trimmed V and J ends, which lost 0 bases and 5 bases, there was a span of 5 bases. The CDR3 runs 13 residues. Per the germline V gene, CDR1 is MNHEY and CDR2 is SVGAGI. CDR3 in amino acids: CASSYSTYQPQHF. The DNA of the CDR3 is TGTGCCAGCAGTTACTCTACGTATCAGCCCCAGCATTTT.